Here is one T cell receptor (beta chain) with its context. These data belong to a study of T cells in tumors after PD-1 blockade. Study details: Treatment was either pembrolizumab 200 mg every 3 weeks or cemiplimab 350 mg every 2 weeks. Some patients also took daily vismodegib 150 mg during anti-PD-1 treatment.

Input was about 616 ng to 6,500 ng of genomic DNA from tumor or blood. Sequenced by immunoSEQ multiplex PCR; TCRdb stores in-frame clones only, minus some. Among about 47,000 clones listed, roughly 73% were seen once. Per germline, CDR1 GTSNPN and CDR2 SVGIG (reference sequence). V shed 3 bases, J shed 7 bases, and the junction held 10 bases outside the gene matches. The CDR3 has 16 residues. The source is a human donor with basal cell carcinoma. The V gene is TRBV30, the J gene TRBJ2-2; TRBD2 matches at 11 bases. Sample: PBMCs, taken before anti-PD-1 treatment. The CDR3 spells CAWRTAGTSGFGELFF. The CDR3 coding sequence is TGTGCCTGGAGAACAGCCGGGACTAGCGGTTTCGGGGAGCTGTTTTTT.